The 9 T cell receptor beta chains reported below all come from one sample, sequenced in a study of T-cell reconstitution after alpha-beta-depleted transplantation in children (dated by TCRdb to the mid-2010s). The library was made by PCR. Sequencing took place on an Illumina HiSeq 2500. TCR libraries were prepared with molecular barcoding, using unique molecular identifiers to normalize TCRbeta repertoire quantification. Starting from the raw public reads, TCRdb applied fastp trimming at Q25, assembled clones with MiXCR and retained in-frame beta chains. Each entry merges the rows of one CDR3 protein and shows their most common DNA and genes. Across this sample there are 500,000 to 650,000 distinct CDR3 sequences, with over 9.5% seen only once. Jointly, the top ten make up approximately 14% of the sample. The treatment or condition label on this specimen signifies: allogeneic hematopoietic cell transplantation with graft depleted of TCRalphabeta T cells and CD19 B cells.

Sequencing used PBMCs, mostly from graft donor cells, obtained 180 days after TCRalphabeta/CD19-depleted stem cell transplant. Receptors originate from a female patient aged 2 to 10 who had a stem cell transplant for aplastic anemia, so the T cells may come from the graft donor.

The rearrangement links TRBV5-1 to TRBJ2-1, with no clear D. Germline CDR1 and CDR2: SGHRS and YFSETQ. This CDR3 is built from 15 residues. Trimming removed 7 bases at V and 3 bases at J, with 17 bases between. The CDR3 coding sequence is TGCGCCAGCCGGGCCGTCGGGTCGGACTACAATGAGCAGTTCTTC. Encoded protein: CASRAVGSDYNEQFF. Drawing the rest from reference TRBV5-1 and TRBJ2-1, the complete variable domain is KAGVTQTPRYLIKTRGQQVTLSCSPISGHRSVSWYQQTPGQGLQFLFEYFSETQRNKGNFPGRFSGRQFSNSRSEMNVSTLELGDSALYLCASRAVGSDYNEQFFGPGTRLTVL.

Only one count was recorded for this clonotype. The chain links TRBV27 to TRBJ2-7; TRBD1 is a possible D gene (6 bases). CDR1 and CDR2 (germline): MNHEY, SMNVEV (reference sequence). The CDR3 covers 16 residues. The V end lost 2 bases, the J end lost 2 bases, and 16 bases lay between the germline ends. This chain's CDR3 is CASSLRQDSRPYEQYF. The CDR3 DNA is TGTGCCAGCAGTTTACGGCAGGACAGTCGTCCCTACGAGCAGTACTTC.

This clonotype was counted ten times or more. The chain combines TRBV7-2 with TRBJ1-5; tentatively, D is TRBD1 (6 bases). V lost 4 bases, J lost 0 bases, and 7 bases lay in between. The germline CDR1 and CDR2 sequences are SGHTA and FQGNSA. The CDR3 sequence is 14 residues long. The CDR3 reads CASSSDSSNQPQHF. The CDR3 bases are TGTGCCAGCAGCTCGGACAGTAGCAATCAGCCCCAGCATTTT.

Only a few counts were recorded for this clonotype. The chain uses TRBV15 and TRBJ2-1, with D unresolved. The CDR3 is 11 residues long. CDR1 and CDR2 from the germline V gene are LNHNV and YYDKDF (reference sequence). DNA of the CDR3: TGTGTCACACGAAAGGGCAATGAGCAGTTCTTC. Its translation: CVTRKGNEQFF.

The sample holds a few counts of this clonotype. V usage is TRBV7-9 and J usage is TRBJ1-1; no reliable D call. The V gene lost 3 bases and the J gene lost 1 base, with 12 bases spanning the gap. The CDR3 runs 15 residues. Germline V gene lookup returns CDR1 SEHNR and CDR2 FQNEAQ (reference sequence). CDR3 nucleotide sequence: TGTGCCAGCAGCTTCGGGATGGGAAAGAACACTGAAGCTTTCTTT. It codes for CASSFGMGKNTEAFF.

This clonotype was detected only a few times. The rearrangement uses TRBV20-1 and TRBJ2-3; 10 bases agree with TRBD2. The CDR3 is 16 amino acids. V trimming: 1 base; J trimming: 1 base; junction bases outside the gene matches: 5. CDR1 and CDR2 (germline): DFQATT, SNEGSKA (reference sequence). The CDR3 loop reads CSARVASGSGTDTQYF. The CDR3 DNA sequence: TGCAGTGCTAGAGTGGCTAGCGGGAGTGGCACAGATACGCAGTATTTT.

This clonotype was detected only a few times. The chain has TRBV10-3 and TRBJ2-3, with D possibly TRBD1 on 6 matching bases. CDR3 length equals 16 residues. Germline CDR1 reads ENHRY; CDR2 reads SYGVKD. Trimming took 4 bases from V and 0 from J, leaving 14 bases between them. The CDR3 region is CAISGGQRISTDTQYF. The CDR3 bases are TGTGCCATCAGTGGTGGACAGCGGATCAGCACAGATACGCAGTATTTT.

This clonotype was detected a few times. The J gene is TRBJ2-6, the V gene TRBV7-2, with TRBD1 identical over 7 bases. V was pared by 5 bases and J by 0 bases, with 7 bases of the junction left unmatched. Germline CDR1 is SGHTA and CDR2 is FQGNSA. This CDR3 is 17 amino acids long. The CDR3 is CASSPTGQRSGANVLTF. The CDR3 region has the DNA TGTGCCAGCAGCCCGACGGGACAGCGCTCTGGGGCCAACGTCCTGACTTTC.

This clonotype showed up just a few times. The gene calls are TRBV9 and TRBJ2-7; perhaps TRBD2 as D (6 bases). This CDR3 is 13 amino acids long. V was trimmed by 4 bases and J by 6 bases, leaving 14 bases between them. Germline lookup yields CDR1 SGDLS and CDR2 YYNGEE. CDR3 sequence reads: CASSTGLFSEQYV. The DNA of the CDR3 is TGTGCCAGCAGCACGGGACTTTTCTCCGAGCAGTACGTC.